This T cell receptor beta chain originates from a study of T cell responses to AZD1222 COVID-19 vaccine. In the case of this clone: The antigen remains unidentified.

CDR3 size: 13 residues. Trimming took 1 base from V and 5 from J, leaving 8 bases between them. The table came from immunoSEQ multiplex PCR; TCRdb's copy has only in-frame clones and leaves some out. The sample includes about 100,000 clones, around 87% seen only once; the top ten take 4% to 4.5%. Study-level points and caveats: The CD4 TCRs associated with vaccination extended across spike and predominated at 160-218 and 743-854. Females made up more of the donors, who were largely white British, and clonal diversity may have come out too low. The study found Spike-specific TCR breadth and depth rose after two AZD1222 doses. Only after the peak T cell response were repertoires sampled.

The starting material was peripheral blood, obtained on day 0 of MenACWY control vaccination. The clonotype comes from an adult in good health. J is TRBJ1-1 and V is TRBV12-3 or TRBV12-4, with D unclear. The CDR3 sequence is CASSLGRETEAFF. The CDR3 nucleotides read TGTGCCAGCAGTTTAGGGAGGGAAACTGAAGCTTTCTTT.